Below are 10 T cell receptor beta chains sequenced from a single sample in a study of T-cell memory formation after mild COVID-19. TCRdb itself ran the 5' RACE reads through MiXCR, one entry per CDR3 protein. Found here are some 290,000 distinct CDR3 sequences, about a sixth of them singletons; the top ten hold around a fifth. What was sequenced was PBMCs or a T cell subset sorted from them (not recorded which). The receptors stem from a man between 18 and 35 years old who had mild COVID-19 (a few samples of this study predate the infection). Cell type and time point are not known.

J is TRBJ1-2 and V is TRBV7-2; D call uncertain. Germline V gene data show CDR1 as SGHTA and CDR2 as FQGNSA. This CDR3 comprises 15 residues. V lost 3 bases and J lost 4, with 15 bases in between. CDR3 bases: TGTGCCAGCAGCTTGATCCCTAGTGGGGTCTATGGCTACACCTTC. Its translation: CASSLIPSGVYGYTF.

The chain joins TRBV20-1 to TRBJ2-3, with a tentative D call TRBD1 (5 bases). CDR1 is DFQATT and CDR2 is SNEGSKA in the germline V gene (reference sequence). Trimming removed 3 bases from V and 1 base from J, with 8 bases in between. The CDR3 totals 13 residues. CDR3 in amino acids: CSARTAGTDTQYF. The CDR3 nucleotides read TGCAGTGCTAGGACAGCCGGCACAGATACGCAGTATTTT.

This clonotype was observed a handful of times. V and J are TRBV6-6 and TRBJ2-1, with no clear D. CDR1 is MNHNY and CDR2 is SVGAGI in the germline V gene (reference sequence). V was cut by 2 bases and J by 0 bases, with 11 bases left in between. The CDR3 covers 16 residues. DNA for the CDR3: TGTGCCAGCAGTTACCTCTACCATGGCTCCTACAATGAGCAGTTCTTC. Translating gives CASSYLYHGSYNEQFF.

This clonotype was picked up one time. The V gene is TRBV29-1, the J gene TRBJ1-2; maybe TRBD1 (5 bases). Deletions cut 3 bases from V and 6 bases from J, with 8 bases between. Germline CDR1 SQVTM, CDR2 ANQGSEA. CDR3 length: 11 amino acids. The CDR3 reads CSVDIGDGYTF. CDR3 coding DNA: TGCAGCGTTGACATAGGGGATGGCTACACCTTC.

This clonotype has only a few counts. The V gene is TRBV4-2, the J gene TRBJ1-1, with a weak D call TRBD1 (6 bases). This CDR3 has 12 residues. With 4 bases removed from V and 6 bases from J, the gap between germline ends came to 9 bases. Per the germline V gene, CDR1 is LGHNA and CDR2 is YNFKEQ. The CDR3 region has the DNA TGTGCCAGCAGCCCGGGACACTCTGAAGCTTTCTTT. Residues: CASSPGHSEAFF.

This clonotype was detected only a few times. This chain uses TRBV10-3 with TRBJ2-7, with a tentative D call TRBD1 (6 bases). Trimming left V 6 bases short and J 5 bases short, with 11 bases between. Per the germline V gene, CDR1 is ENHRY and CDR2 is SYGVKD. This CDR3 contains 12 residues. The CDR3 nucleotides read TGTGCCATCAGCAGGGGAGATAACGAGCAGTACGTC. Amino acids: CAISRGDNEQYV.

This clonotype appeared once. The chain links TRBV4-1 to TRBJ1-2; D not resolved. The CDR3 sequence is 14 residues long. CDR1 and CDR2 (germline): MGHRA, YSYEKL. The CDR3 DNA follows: TGCGCAATATCTAGGAGCGCCCGAGGGTCTGGCTACACCTTC. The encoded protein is CAISRSARGSGYTF.

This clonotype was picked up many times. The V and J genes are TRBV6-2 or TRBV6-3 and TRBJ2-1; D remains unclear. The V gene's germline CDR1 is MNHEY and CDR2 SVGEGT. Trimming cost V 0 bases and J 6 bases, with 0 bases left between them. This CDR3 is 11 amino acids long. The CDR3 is CASSYSNEQFF. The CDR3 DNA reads TGTGCCAGCAGTTACTCCAATGAGCAGTTCTTC.

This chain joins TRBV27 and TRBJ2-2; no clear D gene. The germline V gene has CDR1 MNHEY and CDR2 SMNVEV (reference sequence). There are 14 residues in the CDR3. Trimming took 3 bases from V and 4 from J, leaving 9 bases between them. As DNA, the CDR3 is TGTGCCAGCAGTTTCATAGGGTCCACCGGGGAGCTGTTTTTT. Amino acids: CASSFIGSTGELFF.

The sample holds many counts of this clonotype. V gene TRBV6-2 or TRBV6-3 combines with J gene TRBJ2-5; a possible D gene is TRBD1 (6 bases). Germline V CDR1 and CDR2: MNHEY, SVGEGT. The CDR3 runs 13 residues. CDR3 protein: CASHRDTQETQYF. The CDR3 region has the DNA TGTGCTTCACATCGGGACACCCAAGAGACCCAGTACTTC.